This record covers a single TCR beta chain. This sample was included in a study of T cell changes during pregnancy in multiple sclerosis. Libraries were prepared by immunoSEQ multiplex PCR; TCRdb keeps only in-frame clonotypes and omits some of them. The table records about 27,000 clones, roughly 90% of them present only once. Specimen: CD8+ T cells from peripheral blood mononuclear cells, collected in the second trimester of pregnancy. This clonotype was obtained from a female donor with multiple sclerosis, enrolled in a pregnancy study.

The CDR3 bases are TGTGCCAGCAGGGACAGGGGTTACGAGCAGTACTTC. This translates into CASRDRGYEQYF. The genes are TRBV28 and TRBJ2-7; 9 bases line up with TRBD1. The CDR3 has 12 amino acids. CDR1 MDHEN and CDR2 SYDVKM come from the germline V gene. J was trimmed by 4 bases and V by 6 bases; bases with no gene match: 1.